The present T cell receptor (beta chain) was sequenced within a study of blood T cell repertoires in COVID-19. Original analysis: Estimates of nucleated cell counts were drawn from the amplification of reference gene primers. This table comes from immunoSEQ multiplex PCR, and its TCRdb copy is limited to in-frame clones, with some not included. The DNA was the basis for D and trimming; V, J and clone size are from that table. The sample contains more than 90,000 clones, over 80% of which appear only once. Trimming cost V 2 bases and J 2 bases; bases outside gene matches: 2. The CDR3 contains 15 residues. The germline CDR1 and CDR2 sequences are SGHRS and YFSETQ.

V is TRBV5-1 and J is TRBJ2-5, with 11 bases matching TRBD2. The clonotype originates from an elderly man with acute or convalescent COVID-19. Material for sequencing was peripheral blood. DNA for the CDR3: TGCGCCAGCAGCTTAGGGACTAGCGGACAAGAGACCCAGTACTTC. Translation gives CASSLGTSGQETQYF. The whole variable domain, remainder taken from reference TRBV5-1 and TRBJ2-5, is KAGVTQTPRYLIKTRGQQVTLSCSPISGHRSVSWYQQTPGQGLQFLFEYFSETQRNKGNFPGRFSGRQFSNSRSEMNVSTLELGDSALYLCASSLGTSGQETQYFGPGTRLLVL.